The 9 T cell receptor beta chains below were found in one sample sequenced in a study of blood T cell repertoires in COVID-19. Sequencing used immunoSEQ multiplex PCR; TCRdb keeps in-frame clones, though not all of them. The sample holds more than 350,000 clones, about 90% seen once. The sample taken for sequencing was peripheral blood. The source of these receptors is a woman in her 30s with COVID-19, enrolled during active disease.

CDR3: CASSYSLAGGGNEQFF. For the CDR3, the DNA is TGTGCCAGCAGTTACTCCCTAGCGGGAGGGGGCAATGAGCAGTTCTTC. The genes are TRBV6-6 and TRBJ2-1, with 12 bases fitting TRBD2. This CDR3 region has 16 residues. V lost 0 bases, J lost 6 bases, and 3 bases stayed unmatched. The germline V gene has CDR1 MNHNY and CDR2 SVGAGI (reference sequence).

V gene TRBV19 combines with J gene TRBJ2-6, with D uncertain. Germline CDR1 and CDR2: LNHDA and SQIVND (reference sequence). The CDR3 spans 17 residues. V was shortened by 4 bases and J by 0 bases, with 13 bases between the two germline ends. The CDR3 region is CASSRSGWSSGANVLTF. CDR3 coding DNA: TGTGCCAGTAGTAGAAGTGGGTGGAGCTCTGGGGCCAACGTCCTGACTTTC.

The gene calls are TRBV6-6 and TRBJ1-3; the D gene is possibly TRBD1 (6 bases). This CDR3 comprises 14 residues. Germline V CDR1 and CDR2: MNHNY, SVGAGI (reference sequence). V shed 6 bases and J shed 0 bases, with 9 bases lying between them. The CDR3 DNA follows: TGTGCCAGCAGGGACAGACGCTCTGGAAACACCATATATTTT. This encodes CASRDRRSGNTIYF.

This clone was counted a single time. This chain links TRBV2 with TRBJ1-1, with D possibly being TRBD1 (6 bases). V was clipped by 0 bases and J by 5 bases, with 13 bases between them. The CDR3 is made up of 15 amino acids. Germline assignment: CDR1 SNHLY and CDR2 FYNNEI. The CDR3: CASSEAPQGWTEAFF. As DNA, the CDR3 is TGTGCCAGCAGTGAAGCGCCACAGGGTTGGACTGAAGCTTTCTTT.

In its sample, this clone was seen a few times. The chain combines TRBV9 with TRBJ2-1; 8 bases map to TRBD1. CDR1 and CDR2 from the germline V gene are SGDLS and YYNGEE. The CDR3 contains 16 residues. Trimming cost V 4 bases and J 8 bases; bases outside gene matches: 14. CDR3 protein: CASSPRGAGGSDEQFF. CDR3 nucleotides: TGTGCCAGCAGCCCGAGGGGGGCAGGGGGCTCGGATGAGCAGTTCTTC.

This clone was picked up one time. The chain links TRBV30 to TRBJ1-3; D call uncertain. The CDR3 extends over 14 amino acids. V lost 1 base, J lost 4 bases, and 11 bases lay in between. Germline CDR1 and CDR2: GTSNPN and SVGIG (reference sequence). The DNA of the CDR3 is TGTGCCTGGAGTGACGGAGGATTCGGAAACACCATATATTTT. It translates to CAWSDGGFGNTIYF.

In DNA form, the CDR3 reads TGTGCCAGCAGTCTTCGTGCGATGAACACTGAAGCTTTCTTT. It translates to CASSLRAMNTEAFF. This chain connects TRBV6-6 to TRBJ1-1; D remains unclear. Looked up from germline, CDR1 is MNHNY and CDR2 is SVGAGI (reference sequence). With 5 bases removed from V and 0 bases from J, the gap between germline ends came to 10 bases. This CDR3 spans 14 amino acids.

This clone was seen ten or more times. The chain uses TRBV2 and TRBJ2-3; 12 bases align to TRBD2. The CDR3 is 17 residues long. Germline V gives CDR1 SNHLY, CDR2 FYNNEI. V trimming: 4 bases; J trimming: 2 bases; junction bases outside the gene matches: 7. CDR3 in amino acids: CASSGIRTSGITDTQYF. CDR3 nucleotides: TGTGCCAGCAGTGGGATAAGGACTAGCGGGATCACAGATACGCAGTATTTT. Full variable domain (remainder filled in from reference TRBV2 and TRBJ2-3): EPEVTQTPSHQVTQMGQEVILRCVPISNHLYFYWYRQILGQKVEFLVSFYNNEISEKSEIFDDQFSVERPDGSNFTLKIRSTKLEDSAMYFCASSGIRTSGITDTQYFGPGTRLTVL.

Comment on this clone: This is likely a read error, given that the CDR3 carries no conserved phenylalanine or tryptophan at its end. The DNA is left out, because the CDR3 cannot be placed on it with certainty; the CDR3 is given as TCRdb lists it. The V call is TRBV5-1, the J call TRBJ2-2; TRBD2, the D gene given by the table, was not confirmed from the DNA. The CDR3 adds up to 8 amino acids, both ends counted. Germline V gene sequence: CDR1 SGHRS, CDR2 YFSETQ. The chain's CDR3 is CASSLPLP.